This T cell receptor (beta chain) comes out of a study of cytomegalovirus exposure and HLA in healthy donors. Regarding the study as a whole: CMV antigen specificity of a few CMV-associated chains was confirmed in vitro.

Clones were read by immunoSEQ multiplex PCR, and TCRdb kept only the in-frame ones, dropping some. Of 90,000 to 150,000 clones in the sample, about 82% were seen once. In regard to this clone: What it binds is not known. At the DNA level, this CDR3 is encoded by other sequences in the same sample as well.

Germline V gene sequence: CDR1 SGHVS, CDR2 FNYEAQ. The germline V and J ends were trimmed by 3 bases and 5 bases, with 4 bases remaining between them. The CDR3 spans 12 residues. The V call is TRBV7-6, the J call TRBJ2-2; D is unresolved. This clonotype was obtained from a man in his late teens or twenties in good health and CMV-seronegative. What was sequenced was PBMCs. The CDR3 bases are TGTGCCAGCAGCTTGTCAACCGGGGAGCTGTTTTTT. Encoded protein: CASSLSTGELFF.